This T cell receptor (beta chain) was profiled in a study of control samples from healthy donors and cancer patients. Produced via immunoSEQ multiplex PCR; TCRdb's table is partial and in-frame only. The sample comprises approximately 88,000 clones, more than 85% of which are singletons, and 0.92% rests with the top ten. CDR1 and CDR2 (germline): LNHDA, SQIVND (reference sequence). The CDR3 runs 15 residues. The ends were cut back, 1 base at V and 4 bases at J, with 13 bases in the middle. Sequencing was done on a sample of blood. The chain carries TRBV19 and TRBJ1-2; tentatively, D is TRBD1 (6 bases). The sequence was obtained from a woman aged 30 to 39 in good health. CDR3 in amino acids: CASSIAQGTSYGYTF. For the CDR3, the DNA is TGTGCCAGTAGTATAGCCCAGGGGACGAGCTATGGCTACACCTTC.